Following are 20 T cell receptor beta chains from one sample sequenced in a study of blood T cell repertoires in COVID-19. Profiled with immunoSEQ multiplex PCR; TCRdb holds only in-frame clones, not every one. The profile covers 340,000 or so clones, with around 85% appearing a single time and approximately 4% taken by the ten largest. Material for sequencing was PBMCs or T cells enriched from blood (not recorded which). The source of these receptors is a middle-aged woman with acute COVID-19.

The chain's CDR3 is CSVEAYRDTQYF. CDR3 DNA: TGCAGCGTTGAAGCTTACAGGGATACGCAGTATTTT. The chain carries TRBV29-1 and TRBJ2-3, with D possibly TRBD1 on 5 matching bases. V was clipped by 1 base and J by 6 bases, with 8 bases between them. CDR3 length: 12 amino acids. In germline, CDR1 is SQVTM, CDR2 ANQGSEA.

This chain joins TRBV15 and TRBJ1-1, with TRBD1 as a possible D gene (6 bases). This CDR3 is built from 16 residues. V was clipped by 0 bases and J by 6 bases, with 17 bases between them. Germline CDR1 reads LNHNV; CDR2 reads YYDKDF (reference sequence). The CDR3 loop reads CATSRDGFQGIAEAFF. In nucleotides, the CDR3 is TGTGCCACCAGCAGAGATGGTTTTCAGGGGATCGCTGAAGCTTTCTTT.

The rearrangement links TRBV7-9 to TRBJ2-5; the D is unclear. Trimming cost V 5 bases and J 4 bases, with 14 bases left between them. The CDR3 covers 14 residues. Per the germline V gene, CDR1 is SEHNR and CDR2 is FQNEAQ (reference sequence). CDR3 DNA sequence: TGTGCCAGCAGCACCAGACCTCCGGGAGAGACCCAGTACTTC. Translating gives CASSTRPPGETQYF.

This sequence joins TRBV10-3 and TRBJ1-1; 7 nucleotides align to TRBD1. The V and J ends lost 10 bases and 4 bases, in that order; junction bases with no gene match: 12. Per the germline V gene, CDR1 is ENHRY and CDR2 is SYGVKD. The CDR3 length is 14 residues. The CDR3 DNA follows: TGTGCCACCGATCCTACAGGGGTTGGCACTGAAGCTTTCTTT. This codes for CATDPTGVGTEAFF.

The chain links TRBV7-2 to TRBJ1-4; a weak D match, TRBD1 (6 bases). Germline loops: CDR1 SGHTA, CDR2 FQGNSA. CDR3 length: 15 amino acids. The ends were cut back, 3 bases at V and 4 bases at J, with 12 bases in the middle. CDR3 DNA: TGTGCCAGCAGCTTGGGTACAGGGATTAATGAAAAACTGTTTTTT. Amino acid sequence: CASSLGTGINEKLFF.

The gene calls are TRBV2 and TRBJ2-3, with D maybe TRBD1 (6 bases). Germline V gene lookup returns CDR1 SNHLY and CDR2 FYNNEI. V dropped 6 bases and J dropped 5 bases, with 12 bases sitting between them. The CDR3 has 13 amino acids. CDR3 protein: CASRLNREDTQYF. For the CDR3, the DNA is TGTGCCAGCAGGTTAAACAGGGAAGATACGCAGTATTTT.

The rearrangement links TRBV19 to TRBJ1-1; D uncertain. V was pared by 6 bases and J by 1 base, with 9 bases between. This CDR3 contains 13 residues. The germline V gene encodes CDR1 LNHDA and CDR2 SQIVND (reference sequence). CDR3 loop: CASRGEGNTEAFF. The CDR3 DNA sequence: TGTGCCAGTAGGGGCGAGGGGAACACTGAAGCTTTCTTT.

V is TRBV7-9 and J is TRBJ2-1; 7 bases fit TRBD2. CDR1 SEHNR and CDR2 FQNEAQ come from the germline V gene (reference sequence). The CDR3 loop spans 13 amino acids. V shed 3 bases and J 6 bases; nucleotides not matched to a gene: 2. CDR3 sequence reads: CASSLGGSNEQFF. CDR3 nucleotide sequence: TGTGCCAGCAGCTTGGGCGGGAGCAATGAGCAGTTCTTC.

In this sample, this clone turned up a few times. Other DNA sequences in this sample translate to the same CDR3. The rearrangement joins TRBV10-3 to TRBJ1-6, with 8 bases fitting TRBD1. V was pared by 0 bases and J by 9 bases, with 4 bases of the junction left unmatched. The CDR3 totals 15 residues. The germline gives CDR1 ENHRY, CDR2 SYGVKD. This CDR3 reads CAISESTGGSSPLHF. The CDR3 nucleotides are TGTGCCATCAGTGAGTCAACAGGGGGAAGTTCACCCCTCCACTTT.

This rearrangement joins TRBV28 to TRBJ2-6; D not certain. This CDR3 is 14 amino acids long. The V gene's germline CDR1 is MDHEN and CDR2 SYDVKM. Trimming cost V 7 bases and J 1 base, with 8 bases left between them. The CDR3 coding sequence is TGTGCCAGCACCAAGGAGTCTGGGGCCAACGTCCTGACTTTC. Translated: CASTKESGANVLTF.

The CDR3 DNA reads as TGTGCCAGCTCACGGACAGGGGGAAGCGGGACAGTCTACGAGCAGTACTTC. Protein product: CASSRTGGSGTVYEQYF. J is TRBJ2-7 and V is TRBV18, with 10 bases matching TRBD1. The germline V gene encodes CDR1 KGHSH and CDR2 LQKENI. The CDR3 spans 17 residues. The J segment lost 3 bases and the V segment lost 4 bases, leaving 12 bases of the junction unmatched.

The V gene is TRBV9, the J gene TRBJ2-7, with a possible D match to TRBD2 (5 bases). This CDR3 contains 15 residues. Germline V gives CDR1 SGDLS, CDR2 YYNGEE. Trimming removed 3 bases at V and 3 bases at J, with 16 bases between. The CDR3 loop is CASSASGKTFYEQYF. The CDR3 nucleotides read TGTGCCAGCAGCGCCAGCGGCAAGACCTTCTACGAGCAGTACTTC.

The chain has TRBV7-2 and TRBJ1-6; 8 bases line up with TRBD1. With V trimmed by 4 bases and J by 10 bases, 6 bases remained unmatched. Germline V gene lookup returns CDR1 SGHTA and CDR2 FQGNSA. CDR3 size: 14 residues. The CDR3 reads CASSSGGGGSPLHF. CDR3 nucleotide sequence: TGTGCCAGCAGCTCAGGGGGCGGTGGATCACCCCTCCACTTT.

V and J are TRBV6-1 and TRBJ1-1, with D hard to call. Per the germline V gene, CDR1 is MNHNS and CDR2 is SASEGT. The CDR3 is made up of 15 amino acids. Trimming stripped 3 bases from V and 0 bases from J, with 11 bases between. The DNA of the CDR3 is TGTGCCAGCAGTGAGGGCAGATTCATGAACACTGAAGCTTTCTTT. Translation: CASSEGRFMNTEAFF.

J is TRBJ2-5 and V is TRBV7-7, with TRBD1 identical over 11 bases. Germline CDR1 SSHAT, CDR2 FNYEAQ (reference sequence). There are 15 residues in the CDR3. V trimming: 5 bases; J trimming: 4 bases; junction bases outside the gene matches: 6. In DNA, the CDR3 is TGTGCCAGCAGCCAAGCCGGGACAGGGGGAGAGACCCAGTACTTC. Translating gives CASSQAGTGGETQYF.

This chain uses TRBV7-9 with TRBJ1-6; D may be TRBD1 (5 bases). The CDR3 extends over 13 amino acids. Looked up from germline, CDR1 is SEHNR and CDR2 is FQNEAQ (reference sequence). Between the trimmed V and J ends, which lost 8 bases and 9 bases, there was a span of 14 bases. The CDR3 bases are TGTGCCAGCGGGTCCGACGGGGGTTCACCCCTCCACTTT. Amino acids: CASGSDGGSPLHF.

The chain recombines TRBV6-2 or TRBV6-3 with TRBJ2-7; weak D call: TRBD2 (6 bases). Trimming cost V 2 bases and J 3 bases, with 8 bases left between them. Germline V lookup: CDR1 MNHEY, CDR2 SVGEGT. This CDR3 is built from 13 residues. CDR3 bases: TGTGCCAGCAGTTACGCGCGGGACTACGAGCAGTACTTC. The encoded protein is CASSYARDYEQYF.

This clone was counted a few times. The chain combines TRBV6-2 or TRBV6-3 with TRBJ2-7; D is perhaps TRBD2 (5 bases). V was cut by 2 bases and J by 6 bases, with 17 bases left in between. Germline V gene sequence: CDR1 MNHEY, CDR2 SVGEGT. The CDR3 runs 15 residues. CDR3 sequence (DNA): TGTGCCAGCAGTTACCCCCCCCGGACTGGGTCCGAGCAGTACTTC. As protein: CASSYPPRTGSEQYF.

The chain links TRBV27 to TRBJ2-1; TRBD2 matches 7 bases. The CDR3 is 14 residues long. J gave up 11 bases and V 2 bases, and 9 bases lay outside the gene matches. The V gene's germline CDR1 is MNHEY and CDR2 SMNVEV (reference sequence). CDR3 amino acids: CASSLGRAQSKQFF. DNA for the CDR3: TGTGCCAGCAGTTTAGGGAGGGCACAATCTAAGCAGTTCTTC.

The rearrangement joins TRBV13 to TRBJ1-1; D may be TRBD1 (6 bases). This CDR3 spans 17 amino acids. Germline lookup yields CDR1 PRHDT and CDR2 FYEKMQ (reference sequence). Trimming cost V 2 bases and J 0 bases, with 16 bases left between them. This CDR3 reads CASSLQSTGPLNTEAFF. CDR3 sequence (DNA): TGTGCCAGCAGCTTACAGTCTACAGGGCCACTGAACACTGAAGCTTTCTTT.